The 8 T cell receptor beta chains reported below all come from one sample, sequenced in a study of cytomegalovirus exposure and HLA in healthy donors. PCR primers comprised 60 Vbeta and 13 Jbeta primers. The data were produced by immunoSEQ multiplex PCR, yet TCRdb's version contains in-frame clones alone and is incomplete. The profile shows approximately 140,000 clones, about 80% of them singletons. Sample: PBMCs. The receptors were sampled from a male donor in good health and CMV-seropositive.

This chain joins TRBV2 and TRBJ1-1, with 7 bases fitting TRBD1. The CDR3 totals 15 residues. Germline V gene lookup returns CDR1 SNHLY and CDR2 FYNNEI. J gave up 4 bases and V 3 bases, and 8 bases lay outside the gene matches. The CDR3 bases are TGTGCCAGCAGTGATAATAGGGGGCTGGGCACTGAAGCTTTCTTT. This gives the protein CASSDNRGLGTEAFF. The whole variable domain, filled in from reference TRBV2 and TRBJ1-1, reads EPEVTQTPSHQVTQMGQEVILRCVPISNHLYFYWYRQILGQKVEFLVSFYNNEISEKSEIFDDQFSVERPDGSNFTLKIRSTKLEDSAMYFCASSDNRGLGTEAFFGQGTRLTVV.

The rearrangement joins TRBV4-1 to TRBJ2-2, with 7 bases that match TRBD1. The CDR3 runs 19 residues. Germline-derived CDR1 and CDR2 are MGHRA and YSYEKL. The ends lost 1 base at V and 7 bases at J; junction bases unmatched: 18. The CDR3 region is CASSQVPPQGPFYLGELFF. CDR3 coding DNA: TGCGCCAGCAGCCAAGTACCCCCACAGGGGCCATTCTATCTCGGGGAGCTGTTTTTT.

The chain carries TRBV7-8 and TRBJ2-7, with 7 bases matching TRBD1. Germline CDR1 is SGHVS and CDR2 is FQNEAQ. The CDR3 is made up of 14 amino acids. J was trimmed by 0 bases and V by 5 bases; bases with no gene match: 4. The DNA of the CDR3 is TGTGCCAGCAGCGTGACAGGGAGCTCCTACGAGCAGTACTTC. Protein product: CASSVTGSSYEQYF.

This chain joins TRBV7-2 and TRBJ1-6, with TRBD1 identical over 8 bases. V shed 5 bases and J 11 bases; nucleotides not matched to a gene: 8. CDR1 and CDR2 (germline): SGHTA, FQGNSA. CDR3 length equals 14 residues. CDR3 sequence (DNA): TGTGCCAGCAGCCCTGGACAGGGATATACACCCCTCCACTTT. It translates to CASSPGQGYTPLHF.

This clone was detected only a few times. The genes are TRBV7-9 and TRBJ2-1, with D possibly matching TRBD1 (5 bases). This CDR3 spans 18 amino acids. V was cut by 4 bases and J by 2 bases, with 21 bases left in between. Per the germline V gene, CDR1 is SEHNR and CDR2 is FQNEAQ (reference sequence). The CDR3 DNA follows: TGTGCCAGCAGCTCCATCCACCGGACACCAACGACCTACAATGAGCAGTTCTTC. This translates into CASSSIHRTPTTYNEQFF.

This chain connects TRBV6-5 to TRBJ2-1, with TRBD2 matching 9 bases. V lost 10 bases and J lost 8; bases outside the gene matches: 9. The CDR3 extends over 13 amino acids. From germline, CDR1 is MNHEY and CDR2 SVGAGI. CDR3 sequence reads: CATRGTSRDEQFF. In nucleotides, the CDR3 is TGTGCCACTCGAGGGACTAGCCGTGATGAGCAGTTCTTC.

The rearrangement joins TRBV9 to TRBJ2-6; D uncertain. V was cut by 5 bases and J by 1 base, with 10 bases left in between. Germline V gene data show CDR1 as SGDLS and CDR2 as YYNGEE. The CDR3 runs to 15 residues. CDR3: CASRKPGSGANVLTF. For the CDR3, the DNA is TGTGCCAGCAGGAAGCCAGGTTCTGGGGCCAACGTCCTGACTTTC.

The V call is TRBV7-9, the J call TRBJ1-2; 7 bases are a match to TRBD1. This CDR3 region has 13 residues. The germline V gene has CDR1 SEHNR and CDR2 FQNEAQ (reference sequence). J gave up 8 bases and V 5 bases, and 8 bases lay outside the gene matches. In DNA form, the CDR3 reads TGTGCCAGCAGCCCCGGGACAGTACCCGGCTACACCTTC. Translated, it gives CASSPGTVPGYTF.